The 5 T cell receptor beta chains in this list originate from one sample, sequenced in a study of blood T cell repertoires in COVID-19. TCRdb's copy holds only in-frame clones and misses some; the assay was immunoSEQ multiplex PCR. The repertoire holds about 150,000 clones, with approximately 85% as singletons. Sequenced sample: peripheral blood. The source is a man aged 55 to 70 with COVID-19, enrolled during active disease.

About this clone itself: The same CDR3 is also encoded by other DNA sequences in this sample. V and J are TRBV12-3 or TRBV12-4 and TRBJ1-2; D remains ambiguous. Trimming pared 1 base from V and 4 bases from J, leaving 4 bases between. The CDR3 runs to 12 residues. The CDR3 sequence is CASSLDTYGYTF. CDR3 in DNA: TGTGCCAGCAGTTTAGACACCTATGGCTACACCTTC.

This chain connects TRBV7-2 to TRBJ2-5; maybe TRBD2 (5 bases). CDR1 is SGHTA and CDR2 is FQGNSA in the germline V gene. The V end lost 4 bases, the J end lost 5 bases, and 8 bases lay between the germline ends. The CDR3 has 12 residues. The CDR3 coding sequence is TGTGCCAGCAGCTACCCGGGGGAGACCCAGTACTTC. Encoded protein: CASSYPGETQYF.

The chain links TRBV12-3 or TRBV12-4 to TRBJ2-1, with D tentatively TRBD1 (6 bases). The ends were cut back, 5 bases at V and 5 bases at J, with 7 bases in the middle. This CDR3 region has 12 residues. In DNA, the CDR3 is TGTGCCAGCAGTAACAGGGACAATGAGCAGTTCTTC. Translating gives CASSNRDNEQFF.

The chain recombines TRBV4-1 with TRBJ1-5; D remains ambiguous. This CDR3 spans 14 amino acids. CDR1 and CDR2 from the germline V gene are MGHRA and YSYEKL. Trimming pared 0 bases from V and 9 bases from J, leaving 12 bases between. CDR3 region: CASSQELPRVPQHF. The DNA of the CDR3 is TGCGCCAGCAGCCAAGAGCTCCCTCGGGTGCCCCAGCATTTT.

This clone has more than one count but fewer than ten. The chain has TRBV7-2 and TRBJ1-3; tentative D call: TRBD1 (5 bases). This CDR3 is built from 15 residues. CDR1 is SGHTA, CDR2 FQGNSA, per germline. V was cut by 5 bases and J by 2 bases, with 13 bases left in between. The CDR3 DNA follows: TGTGCCAGCAGCGTCGACAGTTCTACTGGAAACACCATATATTTT. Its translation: CASSVDSSTGNTIYF.